The TCR beta chain under discussion was sequenced for a study of Ad26.COV2.S vaccination and SARS-CoV-2 variants. For the study at large: Participants got Ad26.COV2.S intramuscularly, once or twice 56 days apart.

Method: immunoSEQ multiplex PCR; TCRdb's copy keeps in-frame clones and lacks some. The data show 200,000 to 300,000 clones, about 83% seen once. Germline V gene sequence: CDR1 KGHSH, CDR2 LQKENI. Losses at the gene ends were 0 bases for V and 7 bases for J; bases not matched to a gene: 4. This CDR3 is 15 amino acids long. Treatment specified: roughly 18 received Ad26.COV2.S at low or high dose, single or two shots; about five received placebo; per-sample allocation not given. Sampling happened 63 days after the first vaccine or placebo injection. Aged 18-55 years, donor was enrolled in Boston in the early 2020s.

This chain links TRBV18 with TRBJ2-2; 8 nucleotides match TRBD2. Material: peripheral blood, obtained in a trial of Ad26.COV2.S vaccine versus placebo. The sequence was collected from a person aged 18 to 59 who received the Ad26.COV2.S COVID-19 vaccine or a placebo. CDR3 sequence (DNA): TGTGCCAGCTCACCACCCTCGGGGGGGATCGGGGAGCTGTTTTTT. It codes for CASSPPSGGIGELFF.